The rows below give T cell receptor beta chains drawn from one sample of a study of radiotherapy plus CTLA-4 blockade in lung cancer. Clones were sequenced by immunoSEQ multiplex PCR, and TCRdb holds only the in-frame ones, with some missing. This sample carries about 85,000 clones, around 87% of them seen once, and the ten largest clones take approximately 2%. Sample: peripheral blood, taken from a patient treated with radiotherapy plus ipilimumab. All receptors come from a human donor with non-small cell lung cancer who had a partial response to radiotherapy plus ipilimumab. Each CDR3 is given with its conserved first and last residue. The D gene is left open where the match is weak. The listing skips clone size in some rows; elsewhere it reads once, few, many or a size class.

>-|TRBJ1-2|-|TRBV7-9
TGTGCCAGCAGCTTATCGGGGGGGGAGGTCTATGGCTACACCTTC
CASSLSGGEVYGYTF
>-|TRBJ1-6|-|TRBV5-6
TGTGCCAGCAGCTTTCTAAATAATTCACCCCTCCACTTT
CASSFLNNSPLHF
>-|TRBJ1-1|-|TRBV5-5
TGTGCCAGCAGCTTAGTCCAGGGGAACACTGAAGCTTTCTTT
CASSLVQGNTEAFF
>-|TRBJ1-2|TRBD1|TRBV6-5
TGTGCCAGCAGTGTGGACAGGGGGGGGAATGGCTACACCTTC
CASSVDRGGNGYTF
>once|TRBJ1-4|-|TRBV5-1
TGCGCCAGCAGCCGCGAACAAGCGGATAATGAAAAACTGTTTTTT
CASSREQADNEKLFF
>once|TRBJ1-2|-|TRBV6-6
TGTGCCAGCAGTCCCCTCCCGACAGTGGGGAATGGCTACACCTTC
CASSPLPTVGNGYTF
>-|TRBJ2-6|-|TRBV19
TGTGCCAGTACTAATTCCAACGTCCTGACTTTC
CASTNSNVLTF
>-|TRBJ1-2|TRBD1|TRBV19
TGTGCCAGTAGTATAGGGACAGGAACTCTAATCACCTTC
CASSIGTGTLITF
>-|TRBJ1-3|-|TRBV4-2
TGTGCCAGCAGCCAAGAGGCCTTCTCTGGAAACACCATATATTTT
CASSQEAFSGNTIYF
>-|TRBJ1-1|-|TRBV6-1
TGTGCCAGCAGTGAACTCCAGGTTGTCACTGAAGCTTTCTTT
CASSELQVVTEAFF
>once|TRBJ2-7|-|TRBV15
TGTGCCACCAGCAGAGATCAGGGCTACGAGCAGTACTTC
CATSRDQGYEQYF
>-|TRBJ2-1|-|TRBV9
TGTGCCAGCAGCGTAGATATCCGCCTAGCGAGTAATGAGCAGTTCTTC
CASSVDIRLASNEQFF
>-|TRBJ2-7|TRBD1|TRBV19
TGTGCCAGTAGTACGACAGGGGACGAGCAGTACTTC
CASSTTGDEQYF
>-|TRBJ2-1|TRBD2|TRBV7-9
TGTGCCAGCAGCCCCTTAGCGGGAGGAGGTAACAATGAGCAGTTCTTC
CASSPLAGGGNNEQFF
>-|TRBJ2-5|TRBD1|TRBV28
TGTGCCAGCAGGACAGGGGGGAAAGAGACCCAGTACTTC
CASRTGGKETQYF
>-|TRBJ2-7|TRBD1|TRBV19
TGTGCCAGTAGTATGGGACAGGGGCCAGGCGAGCAGTACTTC
CASSMGQGPGEQYF